The rows below give T cell receptor beta chains drawn from one sample of a study of lymphopenia after photon versus proton radiotherapy. Sequencing used immunoSEQ multiplex PCR; TCRdb keeps in-frame clones, though not all of them. This sample has approximately 30,000 clones, with 94% found just once. The source material was peripheral blood, sampled from a patient treated with photon-based radiotherapy. These receptors were obtained from a woman aged 45-65 years with cholangiocarcinoma. Both conserved end residues are part of each CDR3. D genes are given only for firm matches. Expanded clones get a size class; other rows say once, few or many, or leave the size out.

j_call d_call v_call clone_size cdr3_nt cdr3_aa
TRBJ1-1 NA TRBV5-1 NA TGCGCCAGCAGCTTCTTTACAGGGTCGGTGGCTTTCTTT CASSFFTGSVAFF
TRBJ2-3 NA TRBV6-5 few TGTGCCGCCGGGGCCCTTGGGACAGATACGCAGTATTTT CAAGALGTDTQYF
TRBJ1-1 NA TRBV5-1 NA TGCGCCAGCAGCTTGAGCAGGGAAGGCGACACTGAAGCTTTCTTT CASSLSREGDTEAFF
TRBJ2-2 NA TRBV2 few TGTGCCAGCTCCGAGGCGGCGAACACCGGGGAGCTGTTTTTT CASSEAANTGELFF
TRBJ2-7 TRBD1 TRBV6-5 NA TGTGCCAGCAGTTACTTGGGACAGGAGATCGAGCAGTACTTC CASSYLGQEIEQYF
TRBJ2-7 NA TRBV7-9 NA TGTGCCAGCAGCTTAGGTGCACGAAGCTCCTACGAGCAGTACTTC CASSLGARSSYEQYF
TRBJ2-5 NA TRBV7-9 NA TGTGCCAGCAGCCAGTTCGTATATCCGCTTCACCAAGAGACCCAGTACTTC CASSQFVYPLHQETQYF
TRBJ2-7 NA TRBV29-1 NA TGCAGCGTTGCATGGTCCTACGAGCAGTACTTC CSVAWSYEQYF
TRBJ1-1 TRBD1 TRBV4-3 NA TGCGCCAGCAGCCATTACAGGGGTTTCCCTGAAGCTTTCTTT CASSHYRGFPEAFF
TRBJ1-6 NA TRBV25-1 NA TGTGCCAGCAGCCCCGGACAGTCAAGTAATTCACCCCTCCACTTT CASSPGQSSNSPLHF
TRBJ1-3 NA TRBV9 few TGTGCCAGCAGCGTAGCCGTCGCCCGAGGTGAAAACACCATATATTTT CASSVAVARGENTIYF
TRBJ1-6 NA TRBV2 NA TGTGCCAGCAGCCCCCGCGGGCCCACCAAAATTTCACCCCTCCACTTT CASSPRGPTKISPLHF
TRBJ1-5 NA TRBV5-5 NA TGTGCCAGCAGCTTGTACTACGGTGCAGGGGAGTATAGCAATCAGCCCCAGCATTTT CASSLYYGAGEYSNQPQHF
TRBJ2-2 TRBD2 TRBV9 NA TGTGCCAGCAGCGGGCTAGCGGTCAACACCGGGGAGCTGTTTTTT CASSGLAVNTGELFF
TRBJ1-2 TRBD1 TRBV4-3 NA TGCGCCACCACTCAACGGAGGGGAGCACAGGGGTCCAGCTATGGCTACACCTTC CATTQRRGAQGSSYGYTF
TRBJ1-6 NA TRBV19 NA TGTGCCAGTAGTGGGGAGGGGACCTCCTATAATTCACCCCTCCACTTT CASSGEGTSYNSPLHF
TRBJ2-2 NA TRBV19 NA TGTGCCAGCAGGCTACAGAGAAGCACCGGGGAGCTGTTTTTT CASRLQRSTGELFF
TRBJ1-1 NA TRBV10-3 NA TGTGCCATCAGTGACACAAAAAGGACTGAAGCTTTCTTT CAISDTKRTEAFF
TRBJ1-2 NA TRBV19 NA TGTGCCAGTAGTATCGTCCGCGGAGGGGTCGACTACACCTTC CASSIVRGGVDYTF
TRBJ2-7 NA TRBV7-2 NA TGTGCCAGCAGCCCAGGCGGGACCGCCCGCCACGAGCAGTACTTC CASSPGGTARHEQYF
TRBJ2-3 TRBD2 TRBV4-3 NA TGCGCCAGCAGCCGACAACTAGCGGGGGCGGTAGATACGCAGTATTTT CASSRQLAGAVDTQYF
TRBJ1-4 TRBD1 TRBV2 NA TGTGCCAGCAGTGAGGGGACAGGAGTGGAAAAACTGTTTTTT CASSEGTGVEKLFF
TRBJ1-1 TRBD1 TRBV4-3 NA TGCGCCAGCAGCCATCGGGACAGGGATAACACTGAAGCTTTCTTT CASSHRDRDNTEAFF
TRBJ1-3 NA TRBV7-9 NA TGTGCCAGCAACCAACAGGGATCAGGAAACACCATATATTTT CASNQQGSGNTIYF
TRBJ1-2 TRBD1 TRBV6-6 NA TGTGCCAGCAGTCCCCTGCGACAGGGGAAGGGAGGCTACACCTTC CASSPLRQGKGGYTF
TRBJ2-3 NA TRBV5-1 NA TGCGCCAGCTCATACCCGGGACTGAGCACAGATACGCAGTATTTT CASSYPGLSTDTQYF
TRBJ2-7 TRBD1 TRBV9 NA TGTGCCAGCAGCCGGACAGGGTCATACGAGCAGTACTTC CASSRTGSYEQYF